Shown below are 3 T cell receptor beta chains from a single sample sequenced in a study of blood T cell repertoires in COVID-19. Repertoires were generated with immunoSEQ multiplex PCR, while TCRdb's copy carries only in-frame clones and drops some. The sample shows roughly 130,000 clones, approximately 80% of them seen only once. The sequencing input was peripheral blood. The receptors were sampled from a woman in her sixties or seventies with acute or convalescent COVID-19.

DNA for the CDR3: TGCGCCAGCAGCCAAGAATCCAGCGGGGGACTCACCGGGGAGCTGTTTTTT. Encoded protein: CASSQESSGGLTGELFF. This chain links TRBV4-3 with TRBJ2-2; 8 bases match TRBD2. V shed 0 bases and J 4 bases; nucleotides not matched to a gene: 7. This CDR3 comprises 17 residues. Germline CDR1 reads LGHNA; CDR2 reads YSLEER.

CDR3 sequence: CASSLKLGGATDTQYF. The CDR3 DNA reads TGTGCCAGCAGCTTGAAATTAGGGGGGGCAACAGATACGCAGTATTTT. V is TRBV5-4 and J is TRBJ2-3; maybe TRBD2 (7 bases). The length of the CDR3 is 16 residues. Per the germline V gene, CDR1 is SGHNT and CDR2 is YYREEE (reference sequence). Trimming stripped 1 base from V and 3 bases from J, with 15 bases between.

The chain recombines TRBV2 with TRBJ1-1; 9 nucleotides match TRBD1. This CDR3 has 14 amino acids. The germline CDR1 and CDR2 sequences are SNHLY and FYNNEI. With V trimmed by 7 bases and J by 7 bases, 10 bases remained unmatched. The CDR3 loop reads CASKSTGGTNEAFF. In nucleotides, the CDR3 is TGTGCCAGCAAATCGACAGGGGGTACCAATGAAGCTTTCTTT.